This T cell receptor beta chain emerged from a study of tumor-infiltrating lymphocytes in primary liver carcinoma. Study context: Patients underwent resection of primary liver carcinoma.

Germline DNA was also extracted, while the blood RNA originated from unsorted whole blood. No treatment had been given to the patients, who were chronically infected with HBV. The authors made TCR beta cDNA from 400 to 600 ng total RNA with a constant-region primer. Slightly modified ARM-PCR with three nested multiplex PCR rounds yielded TCR beta libraries. TRBV1-TRBV30 forward and Cbeta reverse primers drove the first two roughly 11-cycle rounds. TCRdb ran MiXCR on the multiplex PCR reads and lists one entry per CDR3 protein. The table records 330,000 or so distinct CDR3 sequences, 65% of them present only once. In the case of this clonotype: Its antigen remains unknown. Just one base apart from a much larger clone, this may be a read error.

The trim removed 3 bases at V and 8 bases at J, leaving 9 bases unmatched. The V gene's germline CDR1 is ENHRY and CDR2 SYGVKD. The CDR3 is 15 residues long. Regarding the study as a whole: Tumor-adjacent and tumor-blood pairs shared a smaller degree of overlap than tumor region pairs. The study found a significantly higher top-250-clone fraction in tumors than in blood (p = 0.039).

The specimen sequenced was peripheral blood. This TCR was recovered from a man aged 40-50 years with primary liver carcinoma and hepatitis B virus infection. The chain couples TRBV10-3 to TRBJ2-1, with 8 bases lining up with TRBD1. The CDR3 nucleotides read TGTGCCATCAGTGACCGGGACAGGAATTACTATGAGCAGTTCTTC. Its protein product is CAISDRDRNYYEQFF.